This T cell receptor beta chain was recorded in a study of beta chain features in type 1 diabetes. J was trimmed by 7 bases and V by 5 bases; bases with no gene match: 4. The CDR3 contains 13 residues. Per the germline V gene, CDR1 is SGHTA and CDR2 is FQGTGA. Purities over 95% were achieved in all sorted populations. The sequenced template was cDNA made from the entire isolated RNA. Some clones are missing from TCRdb's copy, which holds only in-frame ones; the method was immunoSEQ multiplex PCR. The sample lists more than 50,000 clones; about 61% were seen once. This TCR was recovered from a young woman in good health. The sample comprised Tregs from blood. The V call is TRBV7-3, the J call TRBJ2-5, with 10 positions matching TRBD1. The CDR3 region has the DNA TGTGCCAGCAGCCCTGGACAGGGGGGGACCCAGTACTTC. Translating it yields CASSPGQGGTQYF.